Here is one TCR beta chain with its context. Its target is not known. The entry originates in a study of cytomegalovirus exposure and HLA in healthy donors. General study findings and limits: Association of 16,951 TCR beta sequences with HLA alleles was found at 0.05 false discovery rate in a later analysis.

PCR primers comprised 60 Vbeta and 13 Jbeta primers. Produced via immunoSEQ multiplex PCR; TCRdb's table is partial and in-frame only. The sample lists 180,000 or so clones, about 86% occurring once. Germline V CDR1 and CDR2: WSHSY, SAAADI. The CDR3 length is 15 residues. V was cut by 2 bases and J by 3 bases, with 14 bases left in between. The chain carries TRBV10-2 and TRBJ2-7; D perhaps matches TRBD1 (5 bases). This sequence originates from a woman in her twenties or thirties in good health and CMV-seronegative. The sequenced sample was PBMCs. This chain's CDR3 is CASSERGLGIYEQYF. The CDR3 DNA is TGCGCCAGCAGTGAGAGGGGCCTGGGGATCTACGAGCAGTACTTC.